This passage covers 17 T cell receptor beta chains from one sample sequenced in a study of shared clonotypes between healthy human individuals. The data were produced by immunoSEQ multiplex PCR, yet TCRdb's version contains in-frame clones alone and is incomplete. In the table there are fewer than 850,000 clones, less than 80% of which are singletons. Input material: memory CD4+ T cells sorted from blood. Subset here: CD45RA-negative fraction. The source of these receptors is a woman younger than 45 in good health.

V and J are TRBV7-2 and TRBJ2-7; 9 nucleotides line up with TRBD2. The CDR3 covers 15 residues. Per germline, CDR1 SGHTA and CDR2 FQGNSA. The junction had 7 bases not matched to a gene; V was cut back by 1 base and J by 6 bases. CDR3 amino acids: CASSLVGLATREQYF. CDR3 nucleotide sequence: TGTGCCAGCAGCTTAGTGGGACTAGCAACTCGCGAGCAGTACTTC. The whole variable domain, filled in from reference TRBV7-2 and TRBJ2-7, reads GAGVSQSPSNKVTEKGKDVELRCDPISGHTALYWYRQSLGQGLEFLIYFQGNSAPDKSGLPSDRFSAERTGGSVSTLTIQRTQQEDSAVYLCASSLVGLATREQYFGPGTRLTVT.

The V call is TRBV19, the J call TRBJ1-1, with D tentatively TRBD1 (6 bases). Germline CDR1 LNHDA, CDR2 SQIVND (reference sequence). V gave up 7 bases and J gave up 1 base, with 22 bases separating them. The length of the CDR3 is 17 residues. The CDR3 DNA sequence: TGTGCCAGTAAATGGGTTTATAGGGACAACGCGAACACTGAAGCTTTCTTT. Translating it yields CASKWVYRDNANTEAFF.

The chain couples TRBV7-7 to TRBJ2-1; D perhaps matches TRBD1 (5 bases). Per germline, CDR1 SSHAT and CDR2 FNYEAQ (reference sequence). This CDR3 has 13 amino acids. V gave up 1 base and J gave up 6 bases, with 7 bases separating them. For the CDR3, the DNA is TGTGCCAGCAGCTTAGACAGGCCCAATGAGCAGTTCTTC. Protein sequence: CASSLDRPNEQFF.

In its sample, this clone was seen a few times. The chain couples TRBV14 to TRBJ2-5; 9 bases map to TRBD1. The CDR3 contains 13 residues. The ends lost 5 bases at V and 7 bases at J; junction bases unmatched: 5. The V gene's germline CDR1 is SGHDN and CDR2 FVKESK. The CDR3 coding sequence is TGTGCCAGCAGCAACAGGGGGCTTGGGACCCAGTACTTC. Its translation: CASSNRGLGTQYF.

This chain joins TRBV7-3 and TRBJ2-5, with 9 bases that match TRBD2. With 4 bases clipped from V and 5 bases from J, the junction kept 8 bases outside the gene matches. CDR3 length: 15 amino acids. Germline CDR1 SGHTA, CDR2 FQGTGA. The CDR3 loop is CASSSTSGESETQYF. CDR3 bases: TGTGCCAGCAGCTCGACTAGCGGTGAATCGGAGACCCAGTACTTC.

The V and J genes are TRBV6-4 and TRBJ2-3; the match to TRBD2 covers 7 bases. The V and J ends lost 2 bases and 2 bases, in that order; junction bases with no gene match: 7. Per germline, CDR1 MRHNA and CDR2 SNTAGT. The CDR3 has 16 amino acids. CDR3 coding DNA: TGTGCCAGCAGTGACGCCTCTAGCGGACCCACAGATACGCAGTATTTT. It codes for CASSDASSGPTDTQYF.

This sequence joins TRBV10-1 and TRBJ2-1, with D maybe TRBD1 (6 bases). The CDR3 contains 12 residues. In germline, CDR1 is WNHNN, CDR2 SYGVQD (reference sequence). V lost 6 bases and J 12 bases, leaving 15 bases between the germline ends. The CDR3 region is CASRWTVFGQFF. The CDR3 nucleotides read TGCGCCAGCAGATGGACAGTTTTCGGGCAGTTCTTC.

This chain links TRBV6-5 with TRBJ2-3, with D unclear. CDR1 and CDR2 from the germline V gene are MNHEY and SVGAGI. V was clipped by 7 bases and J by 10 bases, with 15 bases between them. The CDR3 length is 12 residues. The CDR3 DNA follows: TGTGCCAGCACCTCCCCCTGGGGATCGCAGTATTTT. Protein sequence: CASTSPWGSQYF.

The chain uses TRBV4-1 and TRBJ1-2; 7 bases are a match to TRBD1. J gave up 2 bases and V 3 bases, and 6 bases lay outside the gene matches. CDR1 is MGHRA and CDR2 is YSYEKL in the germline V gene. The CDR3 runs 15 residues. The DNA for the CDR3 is TGCGCCAGCAGCCAGCCACAGGGGAAGAACTATGGCTACACCTTC. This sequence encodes CASSQPQGKNYGYTF.

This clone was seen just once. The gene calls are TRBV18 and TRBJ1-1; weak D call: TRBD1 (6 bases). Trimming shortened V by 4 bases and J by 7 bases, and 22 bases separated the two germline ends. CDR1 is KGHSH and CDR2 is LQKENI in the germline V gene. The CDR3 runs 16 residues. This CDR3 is CASSLLDPSGGYEAFF. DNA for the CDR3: TGTGCCAGCTCACTACTCGACCCTTCGGGGGGCTATGAAGCTTTCTTT.

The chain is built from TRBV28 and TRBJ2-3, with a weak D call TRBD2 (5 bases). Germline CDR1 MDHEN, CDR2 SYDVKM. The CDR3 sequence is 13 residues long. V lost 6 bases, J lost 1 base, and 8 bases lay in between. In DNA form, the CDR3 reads TGTGCCAGCAGGCGGACTGGCACAGATACGCAGTATTTT. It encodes CASRRTGTDTQYF.

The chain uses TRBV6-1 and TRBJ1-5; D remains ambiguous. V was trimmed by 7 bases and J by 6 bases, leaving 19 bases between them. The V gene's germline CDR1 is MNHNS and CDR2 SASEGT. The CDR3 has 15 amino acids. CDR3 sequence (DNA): TGTGCCAGCAAGGGTTTGTTTGAGGGAAGTCAGCCCCAGCATTTT. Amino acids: CASKGLFEGSQPQHF.

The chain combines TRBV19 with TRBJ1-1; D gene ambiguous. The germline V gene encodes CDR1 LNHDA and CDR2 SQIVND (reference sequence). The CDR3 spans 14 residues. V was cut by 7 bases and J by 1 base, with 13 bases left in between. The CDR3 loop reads CASTAPGPNTEAFF. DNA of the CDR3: TGTGCCAGTACCGCCCCCGGCCCGAACACTGAAGCTTTCTTT.

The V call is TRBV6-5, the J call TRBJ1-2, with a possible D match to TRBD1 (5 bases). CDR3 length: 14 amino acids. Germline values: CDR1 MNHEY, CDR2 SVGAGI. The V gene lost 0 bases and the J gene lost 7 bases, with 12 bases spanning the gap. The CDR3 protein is CASSYSRQGGGYTF. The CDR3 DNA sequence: TGTGCCAGCAGTTACTCGAGGCAGGGTGGTGGCTACACCTTC.

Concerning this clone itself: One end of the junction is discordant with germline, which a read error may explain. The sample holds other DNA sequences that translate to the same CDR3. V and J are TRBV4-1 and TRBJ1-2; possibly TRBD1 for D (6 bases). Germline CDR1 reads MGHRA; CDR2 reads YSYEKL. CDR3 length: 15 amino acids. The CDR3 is CASSQPGQRNYGYTF. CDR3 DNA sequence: TGTGCCAGCAGCCAACCCGGACAGCGTAACTATGGCTACACCTTC.

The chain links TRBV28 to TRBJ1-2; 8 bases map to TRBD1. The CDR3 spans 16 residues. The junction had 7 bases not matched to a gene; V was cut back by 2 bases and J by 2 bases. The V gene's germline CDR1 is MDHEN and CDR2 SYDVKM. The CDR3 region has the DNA TGTGCCAGCAGTTTAATGGGGACAGGCCAGAACTATGGCTACACCTTC. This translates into CASSLMGTGQNYGYTF.

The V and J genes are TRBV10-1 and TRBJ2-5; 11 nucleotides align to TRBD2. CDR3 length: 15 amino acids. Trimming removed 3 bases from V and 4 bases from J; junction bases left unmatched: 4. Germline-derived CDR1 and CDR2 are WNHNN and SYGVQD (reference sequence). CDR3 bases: TGCGCCAGCAGTGAACTAGCGGGAGATCGAGAGACCCAGTACTTC. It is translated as CASSELAGDRETQYF.